These T cell receptor beta chains were read from a single sample in a study of radiation and T cells in renal cell carcinoma. Measured with immunoSEQ multiplex PCR; TCRdb has only the in-frame clones, and not every one. The repertoire includes around 140,000 clones, around 89% of them detected once, and roughly 4.1% sits in the top ten. This sample comprised blood, obtained from a patient whose treatment included radiotherapy and nephrectomy. The receptors shown here come from a woman in her 70s with renal cell carcinoma. CDR3s include the opening cysteine and the closing phenylalanine or tryptophan. The D gene is left open where the match is weak. Expanded clones get a size class; other rows say once, few or many, or leave the size out.

clone_size	j_call	d_call	v_call	cdr3_nt	cdr3_aa
once	TRBJ2-3	.	TRBV15	TGTGCCACCGGTAGTAGCGGATTCACAGATACGCAGTATTTT	CATGSSGFTDTQYF
.	TRBJ2-2	TRBD1	TRBV19	TGTGCCAGTAGTTCTCCGGGACAGGGGGTCCAAACCGGGGAGCTGTTTTTT	CASSSPGQGVQTGELFF
.	TRBJ1-6	TRBD1	TRBV7-9	TGTGCCAGCAGCTTAGCGGGTTGGGGCAGGGGGCTGGATTCACCCCTCCACTTT	CASSLAGWGRGLDSPLHF
.	TRBJ1-1	.	TRBV10-3	TGTGCCATCAGTGAAGGGCCTAACACTGAAGCTTTCTTT	CAISEGPNTEAFF
.	TRBJ2-7	.	TRBV20-1	TGCAGTGCTACCTACTACGAGCAGTACTTC	CSATYYEQYF
.	TRBJ2-7	.	TRBV5-5	TGTGCCAGCAGCTGGGGGGCTGTCTACGAGCAGTACTTC	CASSWGAVYEQYF
.	TRBJ2-7	.	TRBV28	TGTGCCAGCAGTTTTGGGGGAAGCTCCTACGAGCAGTACTTC	CASSFGGSSYEQYF
.	TRBJ2-1	.	TRBV28	TGTGCCAGCAGACTATCGGGTCTGGAGCAGTTCTTC	CASRLSGLEQFF
.	TRBJ1-1	.	TRBV19	TGTGCCAGTAGTATTCAGGGTCGGACTGAAGCTTTCTTT	CASSIQGRTEAFF
.	TRBJ2-6	TRBD1	TRBV5-1	TGCGCCAGCAGCGGGGGACAGTTGGGCTCTGGGGCCAACGTCCTGACTTTC	CASSGGQLGSGANVLTF
.	TRBJ2-3	.	TRBV6-4	TGTGCCAGCAGTCTTACTTCCACCTCCACAGATACGCAGTATTTT	CASSLTSTSTDTQYF
once	TRBJ1-1	.	TRBV5-4	TGTGCCAGCAGCGGCGGGGGGTGGAGCACTGAAGCTTTCTTT	CASSGGGWSTEAFF
.	TRBJ2-6	.	TRBV5-4	TGTGCCAGCAGCCCGGGGGACTCCTCTGGGGCCAACGTCCTGACTTTC	CASSPGDSSGANVLTF
.	TRBJ1-2	.	TRBV7-8	TGTGCCAGCAGCTTAGGAGGCCAGGCTTATGGCTACACCTTC	CASSLGGQAYGYTF
once	TRBJ2-5	TRBD2	TRBV7-2	TGTGCCAGCAGAGCGGGGTGGCCGCGGTACCAAGAGACCCAGTACTTC	CASRAGWPRYQETQYF
.	TRBJ1-2	.	TRBV7-2	TGTGCCAGCAGCTTCGTCGGGGAGGCCTATGGCTACACCTTC	CASSFVGEAYGYTF
.	TRBJ2-7	TRBD1	TRBV5-1	TGCGCCAGCAGCTCCCTGGGGACAGGGTTCTACGAGCAGTACTTC	CASSSLGTGFYEQYF
.	TRBJ1-2	TRBD1	TRBV5-1	TGCGCCAGCAGCTTGAGGTCCGGGACAGGGACGCCCAACTATGGCTACACCTTC	CASSLRSGTGTPNYGYTF
.	TRBJ2-3	.	TRBV7-3	TGTGCCAGCAGCTTCGGGACGGGAATCGCAGATACGCAGTATTTT	CASSFGTGIADTQYF
.	TRBJ2-7	.	TRBV6-5	TGTGCCAGCAGACCTCAGGGTTCCAACGAGCAGTACTTC	CASRPQGSNEQYF
.	TRBJ2-7	.	TRBV19	TGTGCCAGTAGTCCAACAGGGGGGGGTATTTACGAGCAGTACTTC	CASSPTGGGIYEQYF
.	TRBJ2-2	TRBD2	TRBV10-3	TGTGCCATCAGTGCCGCCGGGACTAGCTCTAGGGAGCTGTTTTTT	CAISAAGTSSRELFF
few	TRBJ1-5	TRBD1	TRBV28	TGTGCCAGCAGTTTACCTACAGGGGAGGGCCAGCCCCAGCATTTT	CASSLPTGEGQPQHF
few	TRBJ1-1	.	TRBV23-1	TGCGCCACGAGGGGCGGAGGGATGAACACTGAAGCTTTCTTT	CATRGGGMNTEAFF
.	TRBJ2-7	.	TRBV29-1	TGCAGCGTTGGAGACCAGATCAACGAGCAGTACTTC	CSVGDQINEQYF
.	TRBJ1-6	TRBD1	TRBV19	TGTGCCAGTAGTCTTTCGACAGGGGGCAATTCACCCCTCCACTTT	CASSLSTGGNSPLHF
.	TRBJ1-1	TRBD1	TRBV4-1	TGCGCCAGCAGCCAAGATAACAGGGGGAACACTGAAGCTTTCTTT	CASSQDNRGNTEAFF
.	TRBJ1-2	.	TRBV7-9	TGTGCCAGCAGCCGAGAGGGAGTCAATGGCTACACCTTC	CASSREGVNGYTF
.	TRBJ1-1	.	TRBV29-1	TGCAGCGTTGTCAGGCCGATGAACACTGAAGCTTTCTTT	CSVVRPMNTEAFF
few	TRBJ2-4	TRBD1	TRBV29-1	TGCAGCGTTGTCGTCACAGGGGCAAACATTCAGTACTTC	CSVVVTGANIQYF
.	TRBJ1-1	.	TRBV2	TGTGCCAGCACTGACTGGTCGGCAGACCTCATGAACACTGAAGCTTTCTTT	CASTDWSADLMNTEAFF
.	TRBJ1-5	.	TRBV7-2	TGTGCCAGCAGCTTAGCCCAGGGTAGCAATCAGCCCCAGCATTTT	CASSLAQGSNQPQHF
.	TRBJ1-1	.	TRBV11-1	TGTGCCAGCAGCTCGTTCGAGGCAGGCACTGAAGCTTTCTTT	CASSSFEAGTEAFF
.	TRBJ2-7	.	TRBV28	TGTGCCAGCAGTTTATCTCGGGGGCAGGGCGGCACCTACGAGCAGTACTTC	CASSLSRGQGGTYEQYF
.	TRBJ1-6	TRBD1	TRBV27	TGTGCCAGCAGTTTATCGAGGACAGGGGGTTTCGGGTCACCCCTCCACTTT	CASSLSRTGGFGSPLHF
.	TRBJ2-3	.	TRBV19	TGTGCCAGTAGTATCAACGGGGGGCTAACAGATACGCAGTATTTT	CASSINGGLTDTQYF
.	TRBJ2-1	.	TRBV6-4	TGTGCCAGCAGTGACTCGATATTTCGGGGGAATGAGCAGTTCTTC	CASSDSIFRGNEQFF
.	TRBJ2-3	.	TRBV5-1	TGCGCCAGCAGCTACGGGCAGGGATTGAGTTCAGATACGCAGTATTTT	CASSYGQGLSSDTQYF
.	TRBJ1-3	.	TRBV30	TGTGCCTGGACCACAGGATTCTCTGGAAACACCATATATTTT	CAWTTGFSGNTIYF
.	TRBJ1-2	.	TRBV18	TGTGCCAGCTCACCTGAAGTTAACTATGGCTACACCTTC	CASSPEVNYGYTF
.	TRBJ1-5	TRBD1	TRBV4-1	TGCGCCAGCAGCCAAACCCCCACGACAGGGGGGGATAGCAATCAGCCCCAGCATTTT	CASSQTPTTGGDSNQPQHF
.	TRBJ2-7	.	TRBV27	TGTGCCAGCAGTTTAGGGGGAAGGGACGAGCAGTACTTC	CASSLGGRDEQYF
.	TRBJ2-7	TRBD1	TRBV13	TGTGCCAGCAGCTTAGGGACAGGACAGGGCTCCTACGAGCAGTACTTC	CASSLGTGQGSYEQYF
.	TRBJ2-1	TRBD2	TRBV2	TGTGCCAGCCGGGCGACTAGCGAGCGAATTGAGCAGTTCTTC	CASRATSERIEQFF
.	TRBJ1-1	.	TRBV21-1	TGTGCCAGCAGCAAAGGAAGACAGGAAAAAAAACTGAACACTGAAGCTTTCTTT	CASSKGRQEKKLNTEAFF
once	TRBJ1-1	.	TRBV6-5	TGTGCCAGCAGTTCCAAAAGGACAGCGAACACTGAAGCTTTCTTT	CASSSKRTANTEAFF
.	TRBJ1-1	.	TRBV2	TGTGCCAGCAGTGTTCAATTATCGACTGAAGCTTTCTTT	CASSVQLSTEAFF
.	TRBJ2-1	TRBD2	TRBV7-9	TGTGCCAGCAGCTCACCGGGACTAGCGGGGGGAAGTGAGCAGTTCTTC	CASSSPGLAGGSEQFF
.	TRBJ2-2	.	TRBV30	TGTGCCTGCCCGCGTAGGGCCGGGGAGCTGTTTTTT	CACPRRAGELFF
.	TRBJ1-1	.	TRBV28	TGTGCCAGCAGTCCCCGGACGGGGATTAACACTGAAGCTTTCTTT	CASSPRTGINTEAFF
.	TRBJ2-7	TRBD2	TRBV9	TGTGCCAGCAGCTCTAGCGGGTTACCCTCCTACGAGCAGTACTTC	CASSSSGLPSYEQYF
.	TRBJ1-5	TRBD1	TRBV25-1	TGTGCCAGCAGTGAAACCGGGACAGGGAGCAATCAGCCCCAGCATTTT	CASSETGTGSNQPQHF
.	TRBJ2-6	.	TRBV7-2	TGTGCCAGCAGCTTAAACTCTGGGGCCAACGTCCTGACTTTC	CASSLNSGANVLTF
.	TRBJ1-1	.	TRBV11-3	TGTGCCAGCAGCCTCAGTACTGGTAACACTGAAGCTTTCTTT	CASSLSTGNTEAFF
.	TRBJ2-7	TRBD1	TRBV27	TGTGCCAGCAGTCACACGACAGGGTCCTACGAGCAGTACTTC	CASSHTTGSYEQYF